This record covers a single T cell receptor (beta chain). The source of the sample is a study of shared clonotypes between healthy human individuals. Assay execution took place at the deep level. Method: immunoSEQ multiplex PCR; TCRdb's copy keeps in-frame clones and lacks some. The repertoire holds about 480,000 clones, with over 75% as singletons. The CDR3 length is 15 residues. The germline CDR1 and CDR2 sequences are SGDLS and YYNGEE. With 4 bases clipped from V and 2 bases from J, the junction kept 8 bases outside the gene matches. The chain carries TRBV9 and TRBJ2-5; 7 nucleotides align to TRBD1. Sequenced sample: PBMCs. The TCR was taken from a woman between 35 and 50 years old in good health. Some clones in this sample may be carry-over from other donors' samples. The CDR3 region has the DNA TGTGCCAGCAGCATTGGGACAGCCGTTCAAGAGACCCAGTACTTC. Translating gives CASSIGTAVQETQYF.